This T cell receptor beta chain was identified in a study of T cell responses to AZD1222 COVID-19 vaccine. Regarding the study as a whole: Seropositive status at baseline applied to only a handful of AZD1222 recipients. White British people made up most donors, females outnumbered males, and clonal diversity was possibly underestimated. Unmutated variant regions are reportedly the target of nearly half of TCRs that are spike-specific. Receipt of two AZD1222 doses was followed by a rise in Spike-specific TCR breadth and depth.

Turning to this clone: The antigen is unknown.

Profiling relied on immunoSEQ multiplex PCR, and the TCRdb table lists in-frame clones only, not all of them. The sample carries about 160,000 clones, around 91% recorded once. Germline trimming cut 5 bases from V and 9 bases from J; bases unmatched to any gene: 6. CDR3 length: 14 amino acids. CDR1 is PRHDT, CDR2 FYEKMQ, per germline (reference sequence). V usage is TRBV13 and J usage is TRBJ1-6; 8 bases are shared with TRBD1. Sample: peripheral blood, taken on day 0 of AZD1222 vaccination. The sequence was obtained from an adult in good health. CDR3 in DNA: TGTGCCAGCAGCCCGACAGGGGATGGTTCACCCCTCCACTTT. The encoded protein is CASSPTGDGSPLHF.